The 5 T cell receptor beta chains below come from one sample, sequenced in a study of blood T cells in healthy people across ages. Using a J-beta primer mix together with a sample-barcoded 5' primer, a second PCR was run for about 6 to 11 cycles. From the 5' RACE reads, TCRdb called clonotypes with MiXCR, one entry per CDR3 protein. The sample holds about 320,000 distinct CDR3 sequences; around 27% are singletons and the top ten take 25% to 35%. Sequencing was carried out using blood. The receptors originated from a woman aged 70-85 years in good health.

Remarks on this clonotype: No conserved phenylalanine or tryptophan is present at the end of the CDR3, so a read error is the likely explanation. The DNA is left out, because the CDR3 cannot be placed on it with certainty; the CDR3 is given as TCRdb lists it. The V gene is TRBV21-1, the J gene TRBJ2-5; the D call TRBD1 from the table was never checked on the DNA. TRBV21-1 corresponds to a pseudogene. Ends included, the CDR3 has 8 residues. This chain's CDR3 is CASLRDPV.

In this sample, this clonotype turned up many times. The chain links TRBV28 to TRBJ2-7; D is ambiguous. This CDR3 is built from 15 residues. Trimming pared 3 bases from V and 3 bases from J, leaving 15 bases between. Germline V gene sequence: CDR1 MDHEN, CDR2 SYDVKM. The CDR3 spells CASSLRAIRFYEQYF. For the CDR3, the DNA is TGTGCCAGCAGTTTGAGAGCTATCCGGTTCTACGAGCAGTACTTC.

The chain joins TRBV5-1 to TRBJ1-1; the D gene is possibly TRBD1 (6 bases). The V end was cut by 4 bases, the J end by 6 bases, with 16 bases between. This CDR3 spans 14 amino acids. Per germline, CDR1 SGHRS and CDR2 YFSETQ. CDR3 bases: TGCGCCAGCAGCAATGGACAGTCAGCCCCTGAAGCTTTCTTT. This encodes CASSNGQSAPEAFF.

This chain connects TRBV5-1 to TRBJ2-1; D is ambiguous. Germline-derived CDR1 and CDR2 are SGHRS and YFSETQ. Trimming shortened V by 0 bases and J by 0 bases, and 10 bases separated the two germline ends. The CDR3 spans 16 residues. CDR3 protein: CASSLAVLSSYNEQFF. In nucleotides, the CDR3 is TGCGCCAGCAGCTTGGCCGTCTTGAGCTCCTACAATGAGCAGTTCTTC.

CDR3 sequence reads: CASSLTGSQRNEQFF. In DNA, the CDR3 is TGCGCCAGCAGCTTGACCGGGAGCCAACGGAATGAGCAGTTCTTC. The genes are TRBV5-1 and TRBJ2-1, with D maybe TRBD2 (6 bases). This CDR3 has 15 residues. Germline V lookup: CDR1 SGHRS, CDR2 YFSETQ. The germline V and J ends were trimmed by 1 base and 7 bases, with 15 bases remaining between them.